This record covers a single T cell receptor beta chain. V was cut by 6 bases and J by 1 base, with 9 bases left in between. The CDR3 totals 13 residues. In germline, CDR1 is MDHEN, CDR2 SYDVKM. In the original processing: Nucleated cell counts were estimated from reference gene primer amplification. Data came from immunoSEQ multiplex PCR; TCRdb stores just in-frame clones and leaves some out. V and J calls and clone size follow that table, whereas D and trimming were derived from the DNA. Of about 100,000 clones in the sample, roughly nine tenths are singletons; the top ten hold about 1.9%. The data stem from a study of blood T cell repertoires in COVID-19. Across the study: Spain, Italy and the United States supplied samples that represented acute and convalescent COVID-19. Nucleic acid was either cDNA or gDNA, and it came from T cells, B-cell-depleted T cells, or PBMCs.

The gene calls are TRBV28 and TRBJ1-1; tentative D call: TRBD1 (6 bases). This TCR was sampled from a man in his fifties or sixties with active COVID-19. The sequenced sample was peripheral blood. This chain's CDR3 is CASRGGANTEAFF. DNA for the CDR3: TGTGCCAGCAGGGGGGGGGCGAACACTGAAGCTTTCTTT. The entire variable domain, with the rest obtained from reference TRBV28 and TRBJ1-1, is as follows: DVKVTQSSRYLVKRTGEKVFLECVQDMDHENMFWYRQDPGLGLRLIYFSYDVKMKEKGDIPEGYSVSREKKERFSLILESASTNQTSMYLCASRGGANTEAFFGQGTRLTVV.